The entry below describes one T cell receptor beta chain. The antigen remains unidentified. This sample was included in a study of OX40 agonist ivuxolimab in advanced cancers. Study information: Anti-PD-1, anti-PD-L1 or anti-CTLA-4 therapy given earlier was allowed, and roughly 38% had some.

The CDR3 is made up of 13 amino acids. V lost 6 bases and J lost 0, with 6 bases in between. Per germline, CDR1 MDHEN and CDR2 SYDVKM. Autoimmune disease history or systemic immunosuppression led to patients being barred. Broader study findings: Antigen specificity was not determined for the expanded peripheral T cells.

Only in-frame clones appear in the TCRdb table, and some are missing; sequencing was by immunoSEQ multiplex PCR. The sample yields 81,000 or so clones, about 88% seen once. The sequencing here drew on CD4+ or CD8+ T cells sorted from blood, taken in a trial of the OX40 agonist ivuxolimab. V gene TRBV28 combines with J gene TRBJ1-5, with unresolved D. The TCR was taken from an adult with an advanced solid tumor such as melanoma, head and neck, liver or kidney cancer. In DNA, the CDR3 is TGTGCCAGCAGCCTAGATAGCAATCAGCCCCAGCATTTT. This codes for CASSLDSNQPQHF.